Following are 30 T cell receptor beta chains from one sample sequenced in a study of cytomegalovirus exposure and HLA in healthy donors. 60 Vbeta and 13 Jbeta primers were used in PCR. Measured with immunoSEQ multiplex PCR; TCRdb has only the in-frame clones, and not every one. Found here are about 100,000 clones, roughly 82% of them singletons; the top ten hold roughly 3%. Sequenced sample: PBMCs. Every receptor here comes from a man aged 25-45 years in good health and CMV-seropositive.

CDR3: CAWQGNEQFF. In DNA, the CDR3 is TGTGCCTGGCAGGGGAATGAGCAGTTCTTC. The chain is built from TRBV30 and TRBJ2-1; tentative D call: TRBD1 (6 bases). Trimming took 5 bases from V and 7 from J, leaving 6 bases between them. Germline CDR1 reads GTSNPN; CDR2 reads SVGIG (reference sequence). This CDR3 is built from 10 residues. The variable domain in full, with the rest retrieved from reference TRBV30 and TRBJ2-1, is SQTIHQWPATLVQPVGSPLSLECTVEGTSNPNLYWYRQAAGRGLQLLFYSVGIGQISSEVPQNLSASRPQDRQFILSSKKLLLSDSGFYLCAWQGNEQFFGPGTRLTVL.

The chain combines TRBV18 with TRBJ1-6, with D possibly TRBD1 on 6 matching bases. The V gene lost 6 bases and the J gene lost 7 bases, with 16 bases spanning the gap. The germline CDR1 and CDR2 sequences are KGHSH and LQKENI. This CDR3 has 15 amino acids. CDR3: CASSSSGRGNSPLHF. The CDR3 nucleotides are TGTGCCAGCTCCTCATCGGGCAGGGGAAATTCACCCCTCCACTTT.

The chain has TRBV5-4 and TRBJ2-3; 7 nucleotides line up with TRBD2. Germline CDR1 and CDR2: SGHNT and YYREEE (reference sequence). The CDR3 runs 15 residues. After removal of 4 bases from V and 6 bases from J, the junction contained 11 bases not matched to a gene. The CDR3 DNA is TGTGCCAGCAGCCCCCGGACTAGTGCGGGGGATACGCAGTATTTT. It codes for CASSPRTSAGDTQYF.

The rearrangement links TRBV4-1 to TRBJ2-3; no clear D. Per the germline V gene, CDR1 is MGHRA and CDR2 is YSYEKL. Trimming pared 1 base from V and 3 bases from J, leaving 14 bases between. There are 16 residues in the CDR3. CDR3 residues: CASSQGWQVSTDTQYF. The CDR3 nucleotides read TGCGCCAGCAGCCAAGGTTGGCAAGTTTCGACAGATACGCAGTATTTT.

The chain couples TRBV5-1 to TRBJ2-3; possibly TRBD2 for D (6 bases). CDR1 is SGHRS, CDR2 YFSETQ, per germline. The germline V and J ends were trimmed by 0 bases and 0 bases, with 14 bases remaining between them. There are 17 residues in the CDR3. The CDR3 DNA reads as TGCGCCAGCAGCTTGGCACTGCGGGGCTCTAGCACAGATACGCAGTATTTT. Residues: CASSLALRGSSTDTQYF.

A word on this clone: An end of the junction does not agree with germline; a read error may underlie this. This chain links TRBV25-1 with TRBJ2-1; 10 bases map to TRBD2. CDR3 size: 16 residues. Germline V gives CDR1 MGHDK, CDR2 SYGVNS. The CDR3 sequence: CASSEIAGGSYNGQFF. CDR3 coding DNA: TGTGCCAGCAGTGAAATAGCGGGGGGCTCCTACAATGGGCAGTTCTTC.

The chain employs TRBV10-3 and TRBJ1-2, with 7 bases identical to TRBD1. The CDR3 sequence is 19 residues long. The germline V gene encodes CDR1 ENHRY and CDR2 SYGVKD. Trimming took 4 bases from V and 3 from J; bases not matched to a gene: 20. The CDR3: CAISVPRTGPGDPDYGYTF. The CDR3 DNA is TGTGCCATCAGTGTGCCGAGGACAGGACCAGGGGACCCGGACTATGGCTACACCTTC.

This chain joins TRBV4-1 and TRBJ1-4; TRBD1 matches at 7 bases. The trim removed 4 bases at V and 4 bases at J, leaving 9 bases unmatched. The CDR3 spans 16 residues. Germline V CDR1 and CDR2: MGHRA, YSYEKL. CDR3 sequence: CASSRQGGLYNEKLFF. In DNA form, the CDR3 reads TGCGCCAGCAGCCGGCAGGGGGGCCTCTATAATGAAAAACTGTTTTTT.

The V call is TRBV4-1, the J call TRBJ1-1, with 7 bases lining up with TRBD1. J lost 4 bases, V lost 7 bases, and 15 bases had no gene match. Per germline, CDR1 MGHRA and CDR2 YSYEKL. There are 16 residues in the CDR3. Here the CDR3 DNA reads TGCGCCAGCACCACCAACGCCAATAACAGGGGCACTGAAGCTTTCTTT. This encodes CASTTNANNRGTEAFF.

J is TRBJ1-1 and V is TRBV9; tentative D call: TRBD1 (6 bases). Germline V gene lookup returns CDR1 SGDLS and CDR2 YYNGEE. The CDR3 has 17 amino acids. V lost 3 bases, J lost 0 bases, and 18 bases lay in between. CDR3 region: CASSAHAWGGMNTEAFF. CDR3 coding DNA: TGTGCCAGCAGCGCCCACGCCTGGGGGGGCATGAACACTGAAGCTTTCTTT.

This chain connects TRBV7-9 to TRBJ2-7; D not certain. Trimming cost V 5 bases and J 3 bases, with 5 bases left between them. Germline CDR1 reads SEHNR; CDR2 reads FQNEAQ (reference sequence). The CDR3 spans 11 residues. CDR3 bases: TGTGCCAGCAGCCCCCTCTACGAGCAGTACTTC. Protein: CASSPLYEQYF.

The chain joins TRBV25-1 to TRBJ1-5; 10 nucleotides agree with TRBD1. The ends lost 6 bases at V and 4 bases at J; junction bases unmatched: 6. Germline assignment: CDR1 MGHDK and CDR2 SYGVNS. This CDR3 spans 15 amino acids. CDR3 amino acids: CASSAGTGVNQPQHF. DNA of the CDR3: TGTGCCAGCAGCGCCGGGACAGGGGTGAATCAGCCCCAGCATTTT.

CDR3 residues: CATHQGNTYEQYF. The CDR3 nucleotides read TGTGCCACGCATCAGGGGAACACCTACGAGCAGTACTTC. V is TRBV6-1 and J is TRBJ2-7; D is possibly TRBD1 (6 bases). CDR1 is MNHNS and CDR2 is SASEGT in the germline V gene. CDR3 length: 13 amino acids. V was clipped by 10 bases and J by 2 bases, with 15 bases between them.

The rearrangement joins TRBV10-1 to TRBJ2-7; 9 bases fit TRBD1. CDR1 WNHNN and CDR2 SYGVQD come from the germline V gene (reference sequence). J lost 6 bases, V lost 4 bases, and 10 bases had no gene match. CDR3 length: 15 residues. CDR3 sequence reads: CASSATGTGSAEQYF. As DNA, the CDR3 is TGCGCCAGCAGTGCCACCGGGACAGGGTCGGCCGAGCAGTACTTC.

This sequence joins TRBV5-1 and TRBJ2-7; D is possibly TRBD1 (5 bases). The CDR3 has 14 residues. Germline loops: CDR1 SGHRS, CDR2 YFSETQ. Between the trimmed V and J ends, which lost 4 bases and 5 bases, there was a span of 16 bases. CDR3 sequence: CASSRGPQADEQYF. The CDR3 DNA reads TGCGCCAGCAGCAGGGGTCCTCAAGCCGACGAGCAGTACTTC.

The J gene is TRBJ1-2, the V gene TRBV7-2; 7 bases are shared with TRBD1. The CDR3 length is 13 residues. Germline-derived CDR1 and CDR2 are SGHTA and FQGNSA. The J segment lost 7 bases and the V segment lost 5 bases, leaving 7 bases of the junction unmatched. DNA of the CDR3: TGTGCCAGCAGCACCGACAGGGATAGTGGCTACACCTTC. Residues: CASSTDRDSGYTF.

V gene TRBV6-6 combines with J gene TRBJ1-3; D may be TRBD1 (5 bases). The CDR3 is made up of 15 amino acids. From germline, CDR1 is MNHNY and CDR2 SVGAGI (reference sequence). The germline V and J ends were trimmed by 5 bases and 4 bases, with 15 bases remaining between them. The CDR3 coding sequence is TGTGCCAGCAGTCCCCAAGGGGCCTGGGGAAACACCATATATTTT. This sequence encodes CASSPQGAWGNTIYF.

The chain recombines TRBV10-1 with TRBJ1-2, with D perhaps TRBD1 (6 bases). The germline V gene has CDR1 WNHNN and CDR2 SYGVQD (reference sequence). CDR3 length equals 13 residues. V was pared by 2 bases and J by 4 bases, with 8 bases between. For the CDR3, the DNA is TGCGCCAGCAGTGAGGCAGGGGCCTATGGCTACACCTTC. This sequence encodes CASSEAGAYGYTF.

This clone has just one count. The rearrangement links TRBV4-2 to TRBJ2-5; D might be TRBD2 (5 bases). Trimming removed 1 base from V and 3 bases from J, with 9 bases in between. The CDR3 sequence is 14 residues long. Germline lookup yields CDR1 LGHNA and CDR2 YNFKEQ. The CDR3 DNA follows: TGTGCCAGCAGCCAAGGAGGGCTAAAAGAGACCCAGTACTTC. Amino acids: CASSQGGLKETQYF.

The rearrangement uses TRBV5-1 and TRBJ2-7; TRBD1 agrees at 9 bases. The germline V gene encodes CDR1 SGHRS and CDR2 YFSETQ. This CDR3 region has 17 residues. Trimming took 4 bases from V and 0 from J; bases not matched to a gene: 11. The CDR3 region has the DNA TGCGCCAGCAGCACCACTCCGGACAGGGGCTTCTCCTACGAGCAGTACTTC. It yields the protein CASSTTPDRGFSYEQYF.

Details on this clone: Relative to the germline gene, one junction end is altered; a read error may explain this. V usage is TRBV7-9 and J usage is TRBJ2-5; perhaps TRBD2 as D (6 bases). The CDR3 extends over 17 amino acids. Germline V CDR1 and CDR2: SEHNR, FQNEAQ (reference sequence). This CDR3 is CSSSSRGDSLPQETQYF. CDR3 sequence (DNA): TGTTCCAGCAGCTCGCGGGGAGACAGCCTCCCCCAAGAGACCCAGTACTTC. Full variable domain (rest looked up from reference TRBV7-9 and TRBJ2-5): DTGVSQNPRHKITKRGQNVTFRCDPISEHNRLYWYRQTLGQGPEFLTYFQNEAQLEKSRLLSDRFSAERPKGSFSTLEIQRTEQGDSAMYLCSSSSRGDSLPQETQYFGPGTRLLVL.

This chain connects TRBV11-3 to TRBJ2-5; 9 bases are shared with TRBD1. The CDR3 consists of 15 residues. V was pared by 5 bases and J by 5 bases, with 9 bases of the junction left unmatched. Germline CDR1 and CDR2: SGHNT and YENEEA. The CDR3 region has the DNA TGTGCCAGCAGCGCATCACAGGGGGCTTGGGAGACCCAGTACTTC. Amino acid sequence: CASSASQGAWETQYF.

The chain recombines TRBV27 with TRBJ1-1; D gene unclear. Deletions cut 5 bases from V and 2 bases from J, with 9 bases between. This CDR3 is built from 13 residues. Germline CDR1 and CDR2: MNHEY and SMNVEV (reference sequence). The CDR3 loop reads CASSLTRNTEAFF. The DNA for the CDR3 is TGTGCCAGCAGTCTCACACGAAACACTGAAGCTTTCTTT.

V and J are TRBV7-8 and TRBJ1-5; D gene unclear. Per germline, CDR1 SGHVS and CDR2 FQNEAQ. V lost 0 bases, J lost 0 bases, and 6 bases lay in between. There are 15 residues in the CDR3. The CDR3 is CASSLAQNSNQPQHF. In DNA, the CDR3 is TGTGCCAGCAGCTTAGCCCAGAATAGCAATCAGCCCCAGCATTTT.

This clone was picked up one time. V and J are TRBV5-4 and TRBJ1-2, with 9 bases that match TRBD1. The CDR3 has 14 amino acids. J lost 3 bases, V lost 4 bases, and 4 bases had no gene match. The germline V gene encodes CDR1 SGHNT and CDR2 YYREEE (reference sequence). The CDR3 here is CASSGRDRDYGYTF. The CDR3 DNA sequence: TGTGCCAGCAGCGGCCGGGACAGGGACTATGGCTACACCTTC.

This chain connects TRBV14 to TRBJ2-3, with D tentatively TRBD2 (7 bases). This CDR3 contains 16 residues. V shed 1 base and J shed 4 bases, with 15 bases lying between them. Germline values: CDR1 SGHDN, CDR2 FVKESK. CDR3 nucleotide sequence: TGTGCCAGCAGCCAAGTCGTAGGAGGGGGGGCAGATACGCAGTATTTT. Residues: CASSQVVGGGADTQYF.

V is TRBV6-5 and J is TRBJ1-3; D call uncertain. The CDR3 spans 13 residues. The V gene lost 4 bases and the J gene lost 0 bases, with 4 bases spanning the gap. CDR1 is MNHEY, CDR2 SVGAGI, per germline. The CDR3 region is CASSWSSGNTIYF. The DNA for the CDR3 is TGTGCCAGCAGTTGGAGCTCTGGAAACACCATATATTTT.

The chain couples TRBV30 to TRBJ1-4; D is perhaps TRBD1 (5 bases). V was shortened by 8 bases and J by 3 bases, with 13 bases between the two germline ends. This CDR3 spans 13 amino acids. The V gene's germline CDR1 is GTSNPN and CDR2 SVGIG (reference sequence). CDR3 sequence: CAGGMGSNEKLFF. In nucleotides, the CDR3 is TGTGCCGGGGGGATGGGTTCTAATGAAAAACTGTTTTTT.

The chain combines TRBV5-6 with TRBJ1-4, with 7 bases matching TRBD1. The CDR3 is 11 residues long. The germline CDR1 and CDR2 sequences are SGHDT and YYEEEE. The V gene end was trimmed by 3 bases and the J gene end by 16 bases; junction bases not matched to a gene: 6. CDR3 amino acids: CASSYRGVRFF. The CDR3 region has the DNA TGTGCCAGCAGCTACAGGGGAGTGCGGTTTTTT.

This sequence joins TRBV6-5 and TRBJ1-1, with 7 bases lining up with TRBD1. Germline-derived CDR1 and CDR2 are MNHEY and SVGAGI. V was pared by 8 bases and J by 11 bases, with 5 bases of the junction left unmatched. CDR3 size: 10 residues. DNA for the CDR3: TGTGCCAGCGGACAGGACCGGGCTTTCTTT. The encoded protein is CASGQDRAFF.